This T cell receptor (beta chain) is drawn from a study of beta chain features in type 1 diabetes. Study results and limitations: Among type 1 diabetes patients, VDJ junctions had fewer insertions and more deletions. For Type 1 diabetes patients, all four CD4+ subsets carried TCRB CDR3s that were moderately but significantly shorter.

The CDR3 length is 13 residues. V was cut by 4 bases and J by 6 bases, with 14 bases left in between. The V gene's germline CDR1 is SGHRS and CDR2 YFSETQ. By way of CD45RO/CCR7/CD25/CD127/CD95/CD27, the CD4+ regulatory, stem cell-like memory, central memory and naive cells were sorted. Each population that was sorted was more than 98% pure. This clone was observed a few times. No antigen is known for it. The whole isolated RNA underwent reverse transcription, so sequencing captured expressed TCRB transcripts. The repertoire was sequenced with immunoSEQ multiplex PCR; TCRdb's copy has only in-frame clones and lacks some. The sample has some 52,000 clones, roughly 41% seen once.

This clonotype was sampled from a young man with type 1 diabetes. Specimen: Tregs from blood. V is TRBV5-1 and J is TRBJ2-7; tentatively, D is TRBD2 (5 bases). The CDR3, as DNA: TGCGCCAGCAGCCCGAATTCTGCGGGCGAGCAGTACTTC. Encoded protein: CASSPNSAGEQYF.